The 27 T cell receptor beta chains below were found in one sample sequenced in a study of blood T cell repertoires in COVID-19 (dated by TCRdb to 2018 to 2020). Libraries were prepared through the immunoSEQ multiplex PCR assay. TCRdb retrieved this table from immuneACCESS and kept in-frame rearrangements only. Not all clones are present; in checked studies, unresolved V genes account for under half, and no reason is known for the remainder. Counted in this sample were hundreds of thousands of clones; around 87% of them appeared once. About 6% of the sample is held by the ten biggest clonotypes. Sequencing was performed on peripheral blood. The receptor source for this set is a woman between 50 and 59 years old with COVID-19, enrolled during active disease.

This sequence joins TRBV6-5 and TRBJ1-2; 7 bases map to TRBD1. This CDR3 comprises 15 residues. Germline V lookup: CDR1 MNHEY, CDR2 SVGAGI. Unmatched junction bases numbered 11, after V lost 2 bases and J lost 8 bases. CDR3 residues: CASSYLGTGESGYTF. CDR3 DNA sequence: TGTGCCAGCAGTTACCTCGGAACAGGGGAGAGCGGCTACACCTTC.

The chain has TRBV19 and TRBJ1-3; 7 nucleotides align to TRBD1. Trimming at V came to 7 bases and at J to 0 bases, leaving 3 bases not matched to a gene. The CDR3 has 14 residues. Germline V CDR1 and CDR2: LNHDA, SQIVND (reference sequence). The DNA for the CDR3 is TGTGCCAGTACGGGACAGACCTCTGGAAACACCATATATTTT. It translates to CASTGQTSGNTIYF.

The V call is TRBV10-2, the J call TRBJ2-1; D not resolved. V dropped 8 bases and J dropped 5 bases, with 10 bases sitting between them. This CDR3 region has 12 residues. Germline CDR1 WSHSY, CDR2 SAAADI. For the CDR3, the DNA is TGCGCCAGCTACTCTACGCACAATGAGCAGTTCTTC. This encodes CASYSTHNEQFF.

CDR3 in DNA: TGTGCCAGCAGTTATGGGGGGGATTCACCCCTCCACTTT. It encodes CASSYGGDSPLHF. V and J are TRBV12-3 or TRBV12-4 and TRBJ1-6; a weak D match, TRBD1 (5 bases). Trimming removed 4 bases from V and 8 bases from J, with 9 bases in between. The CDR3 consists of 13 residues.

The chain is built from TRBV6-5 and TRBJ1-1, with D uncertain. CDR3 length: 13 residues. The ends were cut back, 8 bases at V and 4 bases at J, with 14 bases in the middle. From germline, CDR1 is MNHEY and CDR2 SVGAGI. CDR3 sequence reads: CASLDPRITEAFF. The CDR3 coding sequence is TGTGCCAGCTTGGATCCGCGGATCACTGAAGCTTTCTTT.

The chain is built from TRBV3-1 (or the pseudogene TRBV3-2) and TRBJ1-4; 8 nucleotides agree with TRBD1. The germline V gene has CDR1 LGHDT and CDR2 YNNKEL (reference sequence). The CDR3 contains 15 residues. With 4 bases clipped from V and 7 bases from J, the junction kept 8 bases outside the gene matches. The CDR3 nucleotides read TGTGCCAGCAGCCCGTGGGACAGGAGGGCTGAAAAACTGTTTTTT. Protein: CASSPWDRRAEKLFF.

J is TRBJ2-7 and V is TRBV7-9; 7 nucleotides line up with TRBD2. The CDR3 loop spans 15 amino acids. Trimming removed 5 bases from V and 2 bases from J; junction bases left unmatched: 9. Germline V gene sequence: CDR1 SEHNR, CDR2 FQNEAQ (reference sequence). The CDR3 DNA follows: TGTGCCAGCAGCCACCGGGGGGAGGTAGCCTACGAGCAGTACTTC. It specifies CASSHRGEVAYEQYF.

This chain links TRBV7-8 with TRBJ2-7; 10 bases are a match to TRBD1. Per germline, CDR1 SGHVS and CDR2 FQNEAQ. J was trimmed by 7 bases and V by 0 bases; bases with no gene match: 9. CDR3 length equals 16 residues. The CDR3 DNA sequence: TGTGCCAGCAGCTTAGCGCCCGGGACAGGGGCGAGAGAGCAGTACTTC. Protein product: CASSLAPGTGAREQYF. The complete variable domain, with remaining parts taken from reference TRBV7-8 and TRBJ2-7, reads GAGVSQSPRYKVAKRGQDVALRCDPISGHVSLFWYQQALGQGPEFLTYFQNEAQLDKSGLPSDRFFAERPEGSVSTLKIQRTQQEDSAVYLCASSLAPGTGAREQYFGPGTRLTVT.

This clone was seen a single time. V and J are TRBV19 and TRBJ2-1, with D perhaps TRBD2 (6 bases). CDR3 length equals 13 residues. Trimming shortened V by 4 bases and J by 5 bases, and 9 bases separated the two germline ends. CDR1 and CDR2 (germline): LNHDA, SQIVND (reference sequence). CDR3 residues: CASSTGGHNEQFF. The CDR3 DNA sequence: TGTGCCAGTAGTACCGGGGGACACAATGAGCAGTTCTTC.

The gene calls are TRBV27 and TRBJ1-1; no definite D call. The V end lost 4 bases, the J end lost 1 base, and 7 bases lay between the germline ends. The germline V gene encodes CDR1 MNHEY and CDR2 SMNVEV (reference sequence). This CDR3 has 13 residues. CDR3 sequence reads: CASSYTGNTEAFF. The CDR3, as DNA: TGTGCCAGCAGTTATACGGGGAACACTGAAGCTTTCTTT.

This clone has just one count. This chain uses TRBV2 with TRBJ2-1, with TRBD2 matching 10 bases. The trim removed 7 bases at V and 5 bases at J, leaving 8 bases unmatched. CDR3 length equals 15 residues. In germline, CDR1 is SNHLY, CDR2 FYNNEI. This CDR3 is CASIYGGTSDNEQFF. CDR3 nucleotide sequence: TGTGCCAGCATCTATGGCGGGACTAGCGACAATGAGCAGTTCTTC.

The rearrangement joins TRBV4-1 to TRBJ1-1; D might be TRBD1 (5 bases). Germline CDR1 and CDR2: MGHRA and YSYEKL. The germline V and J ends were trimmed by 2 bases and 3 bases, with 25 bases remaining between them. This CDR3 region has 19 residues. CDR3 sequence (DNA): TGCGCCAGCAGCCAATTCCAGGGTACGTCGATCGGTGGGTACACTGAAGCTTTCTTT. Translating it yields CASSQFQGTSIGGYTEAFF.

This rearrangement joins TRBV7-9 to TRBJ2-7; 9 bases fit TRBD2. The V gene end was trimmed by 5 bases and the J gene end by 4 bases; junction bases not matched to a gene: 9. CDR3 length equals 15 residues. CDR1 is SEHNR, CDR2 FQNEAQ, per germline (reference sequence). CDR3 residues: CASSPGSSGSYEQYF. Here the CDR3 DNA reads TGTGCCAGCAGCCCGGGGAGTAGCGGGAGTTACGAGCAGTACTTC.

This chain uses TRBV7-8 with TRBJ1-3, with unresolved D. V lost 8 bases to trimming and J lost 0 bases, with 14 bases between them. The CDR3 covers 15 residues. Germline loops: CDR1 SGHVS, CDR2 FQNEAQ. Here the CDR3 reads CASGGPKISGNTIYF. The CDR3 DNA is TGTGCCAGCGGCGGCCCGAAAATCTCTGGAAACACCATATATTTT.

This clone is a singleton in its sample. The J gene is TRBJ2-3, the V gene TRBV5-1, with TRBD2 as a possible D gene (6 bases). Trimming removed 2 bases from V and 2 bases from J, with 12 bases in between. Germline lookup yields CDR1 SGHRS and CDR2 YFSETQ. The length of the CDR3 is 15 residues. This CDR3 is CASSFLGLNTDTQYF. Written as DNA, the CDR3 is TGCGCCAGCAGCTTTCTGGGACTGAACACAGATACGCAGTATTTT.

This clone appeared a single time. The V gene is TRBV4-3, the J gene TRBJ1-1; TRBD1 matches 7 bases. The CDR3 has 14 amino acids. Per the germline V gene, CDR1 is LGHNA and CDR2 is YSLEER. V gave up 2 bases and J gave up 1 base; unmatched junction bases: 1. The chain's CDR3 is CASSQRDRNTEAFF. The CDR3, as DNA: TGCGCCAGCAGCCAAAGGGACAGGAACACTGAAGCTTTCTTT.

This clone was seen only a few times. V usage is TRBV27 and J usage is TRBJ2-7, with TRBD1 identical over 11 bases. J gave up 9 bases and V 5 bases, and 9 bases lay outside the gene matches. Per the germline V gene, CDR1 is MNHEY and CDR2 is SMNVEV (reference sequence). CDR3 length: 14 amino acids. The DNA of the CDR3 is TGTGCCAGCAGTCCCGGGACAGGGGGAGTGGTGCAGTACTTC. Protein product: CASSPGTGGVVQYF.

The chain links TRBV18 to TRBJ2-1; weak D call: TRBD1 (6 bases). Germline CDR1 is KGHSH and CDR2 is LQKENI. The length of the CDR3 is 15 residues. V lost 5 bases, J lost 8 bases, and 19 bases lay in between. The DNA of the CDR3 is TGTGCCAGCTCAATAAGTGCAGGGGCCCTAGATGAGCAGTTCTTC. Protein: CASSISAGALDEQFF.

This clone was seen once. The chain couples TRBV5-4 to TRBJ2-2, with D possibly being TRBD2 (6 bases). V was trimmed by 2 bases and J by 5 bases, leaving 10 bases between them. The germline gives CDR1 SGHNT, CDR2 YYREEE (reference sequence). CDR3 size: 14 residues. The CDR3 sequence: CASSLKSGTGELFF. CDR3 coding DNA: TGTGCCAGCAGCTTAAAAAGCGGGACCGGGGAGCTGTTTTTT.

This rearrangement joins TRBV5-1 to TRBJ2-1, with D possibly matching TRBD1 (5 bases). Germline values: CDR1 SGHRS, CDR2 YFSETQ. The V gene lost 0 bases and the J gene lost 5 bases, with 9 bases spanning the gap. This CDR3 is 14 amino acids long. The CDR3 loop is CASSLVDSDNEQFF. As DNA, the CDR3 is TGCGCCAGCAGCTTGGTTGACAGCGACAATGAGCAGTTCTTC.

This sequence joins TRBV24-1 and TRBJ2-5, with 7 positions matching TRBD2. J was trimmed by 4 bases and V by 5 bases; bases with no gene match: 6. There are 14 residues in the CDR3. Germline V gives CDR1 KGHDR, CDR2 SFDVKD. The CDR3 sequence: CATSAAGAAETQYF. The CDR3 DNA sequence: TGTGCCACCAGTGCCGCGGGAGCGGCAGAGACCCAGTACTTC.

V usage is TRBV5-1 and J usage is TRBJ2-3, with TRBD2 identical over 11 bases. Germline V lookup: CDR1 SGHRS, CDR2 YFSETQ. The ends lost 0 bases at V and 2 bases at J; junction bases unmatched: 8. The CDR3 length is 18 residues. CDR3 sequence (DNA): TGCGCCAGCAGCTTGGCCCGGCTAGCGGGAGGTTTCACAGATACGCAGTATTTT. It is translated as CASSLARLAGGFTDTQYF.

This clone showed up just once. CDR3 protein: CASSARRTGGTEAFF. In DNA form, the CDR3 reads TGTGCCAGCAGTGCCAGAAGGACAGGGGGCACTGAAGCTTTCTTT. The chain joins TRBV27 to TRBJ1-1; 10 nucleotides align to TRBD1. The V gene end was trimmed by 5 bases and the J gene end by 4 bases; junction bases not matched to a gene: 7. CDR3 length equals 15 residues. Germline assignment: CDR1 MNHEY and CDR2 SMNVEV (reference sequence).

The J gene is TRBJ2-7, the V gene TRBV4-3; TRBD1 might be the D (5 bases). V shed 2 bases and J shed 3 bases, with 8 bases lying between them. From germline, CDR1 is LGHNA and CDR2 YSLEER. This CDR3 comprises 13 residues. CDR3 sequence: CASSQQTDYEQYF. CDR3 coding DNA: TGCGCCAGCAGCCAACAGACAGACTACGAGCAGTACTTC.

The CDR3 nucleotides are TGCGCCAGCAGCCCCACGACAGGGGGCAGCAATCAGCCCCAGCATTTT. This encodes CASSPTTGGSNQPQHF. V is TRBV10-2 and J is TRBJ1-5; 10 bases line up with TRBD1. Germline V gene sequence: CDR1 WSHSY, CDR2 SAAADI. This CDR3 is built from 16 residues. V dropped 6 bases and J dropped 1; count of bases not matched to a gene: 6.

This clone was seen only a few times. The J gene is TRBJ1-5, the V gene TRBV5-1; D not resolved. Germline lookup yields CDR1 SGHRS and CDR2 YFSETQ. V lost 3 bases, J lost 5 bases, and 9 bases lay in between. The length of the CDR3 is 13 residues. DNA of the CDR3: TGCGCCAGCAGCTGGTACGGGGATCAGCCCCAGCATTTT. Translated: CASSWYGDQPQHF. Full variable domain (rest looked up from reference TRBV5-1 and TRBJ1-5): KAGVTQTPRYLIKTRGQQVTLSCSPISGHRSVSWYQQTPGQGLQFLFEYFSETQRNKGNFPGRFSGRQFSNSRSEMNVSTLELGDSALYLCASSWYGDQPQHFGDGTRLSIL.

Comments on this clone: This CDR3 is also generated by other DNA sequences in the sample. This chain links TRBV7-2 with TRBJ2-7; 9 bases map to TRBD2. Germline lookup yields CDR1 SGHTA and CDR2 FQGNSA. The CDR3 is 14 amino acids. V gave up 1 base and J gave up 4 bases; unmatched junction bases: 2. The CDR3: CASSLGGRAYEQYF. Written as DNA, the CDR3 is TGTGCCAGCAGCTTAGGCGGGAGGGCATACGAGCAGTACTTC.